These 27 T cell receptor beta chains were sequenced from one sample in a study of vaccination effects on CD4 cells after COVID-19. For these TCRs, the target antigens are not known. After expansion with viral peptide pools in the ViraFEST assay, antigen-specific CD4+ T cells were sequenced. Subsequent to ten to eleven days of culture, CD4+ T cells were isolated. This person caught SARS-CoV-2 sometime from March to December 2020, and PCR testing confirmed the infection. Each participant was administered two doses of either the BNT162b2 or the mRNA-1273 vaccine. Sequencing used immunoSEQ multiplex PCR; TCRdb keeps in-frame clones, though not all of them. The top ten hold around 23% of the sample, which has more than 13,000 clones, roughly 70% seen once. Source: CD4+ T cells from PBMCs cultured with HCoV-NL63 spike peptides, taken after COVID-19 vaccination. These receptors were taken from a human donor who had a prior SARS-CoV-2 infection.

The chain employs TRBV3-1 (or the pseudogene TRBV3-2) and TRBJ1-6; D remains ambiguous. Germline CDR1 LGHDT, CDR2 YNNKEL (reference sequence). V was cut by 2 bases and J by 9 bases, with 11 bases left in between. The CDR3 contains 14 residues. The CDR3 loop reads CASSQPWGFSPLHF. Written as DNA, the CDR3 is TGTGCCAGCAGCCAACCTTGGGGTTTTTCACCCCTCCACTTT.

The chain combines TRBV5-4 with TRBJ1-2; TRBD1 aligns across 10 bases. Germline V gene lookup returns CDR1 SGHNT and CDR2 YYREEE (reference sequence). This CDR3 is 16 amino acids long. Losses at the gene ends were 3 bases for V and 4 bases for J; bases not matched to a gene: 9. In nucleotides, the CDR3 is TGTGCCAGCAGCTGGCGGGACAGGGGTCTTTTCTATGGCTACACCTTC. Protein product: CASSWRDRGLFYGYTF.

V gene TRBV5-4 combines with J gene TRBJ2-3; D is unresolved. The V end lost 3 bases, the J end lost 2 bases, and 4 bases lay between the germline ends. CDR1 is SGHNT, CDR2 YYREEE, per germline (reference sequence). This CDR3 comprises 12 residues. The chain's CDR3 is CASSSNTDTQYF. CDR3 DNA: TGTGCCAGCAGCTCAAACACAGATACGCAGTATTTT.

For the CDR3, the DNA is TGCGCCAGCAGCCGGGAGGCGGTCCGAGGGACTGAAGCTTTCTTT. As protein: CASSREAVRGTEAFF. V gene TRBV5-1 combines with J gene TRBJ1-1; D gene unclear. The germline V and J ends were trimmed by 4 bases and 5 bases, with 18 bases remaining between them. This CDR3 region has 15 residues. The germline gives CDR1 SGHRS, CDR2 YFSETQ.

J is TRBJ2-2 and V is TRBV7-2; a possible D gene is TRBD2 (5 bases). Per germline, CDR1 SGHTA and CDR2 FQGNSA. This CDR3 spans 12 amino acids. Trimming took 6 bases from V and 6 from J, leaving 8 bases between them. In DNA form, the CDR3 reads TGTGCCAGCAGAACTAGGGCCGGGGAGCTGTTTTTT. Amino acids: CASRTRAGELFF.

CDR3 residues: CASSLRGQGATGELFF. The CDR3 bases are TGCGCCAGCAGCTTGCGGGGACAGGGGGCTACCGGGGAGCTGTTTTTT. The V and J genes are TRBV5-1 and TRBJ2-2, with 12 bases identical to TRBD1. This CDR3 comprises 16 residues. After removal of 1 base from V and 5 bases from J, the junction contained 3 bases not matched to a gene. CDR1 is SGHRS, CDR2 YFSETQ, per germline.

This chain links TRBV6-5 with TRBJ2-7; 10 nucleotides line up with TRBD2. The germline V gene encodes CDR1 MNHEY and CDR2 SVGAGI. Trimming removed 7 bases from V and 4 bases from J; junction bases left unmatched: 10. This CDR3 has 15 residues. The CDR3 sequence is CASTKRLAGSYEQYF. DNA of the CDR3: TGTGCCAGCACCAAAAGACTAGCGGGTAGTTACGAGCAGTACTTC.

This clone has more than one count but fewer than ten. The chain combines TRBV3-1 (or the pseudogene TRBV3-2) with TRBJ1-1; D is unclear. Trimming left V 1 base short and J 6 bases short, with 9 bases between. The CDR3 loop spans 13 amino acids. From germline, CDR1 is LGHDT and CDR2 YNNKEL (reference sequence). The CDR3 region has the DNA TGTGCCAGCAGCCAAGTTGACGGGGCTGAAGCTTTCTTT. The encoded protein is CASSQVDGAEAFF.

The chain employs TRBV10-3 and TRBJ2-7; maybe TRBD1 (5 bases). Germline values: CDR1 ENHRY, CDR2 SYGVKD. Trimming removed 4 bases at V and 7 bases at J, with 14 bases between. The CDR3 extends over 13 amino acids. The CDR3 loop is CAISARVIGEQYF. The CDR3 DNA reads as TGTGCCATCAGTGCCAGGGTGATAGGGGAGCAGTACTTC.

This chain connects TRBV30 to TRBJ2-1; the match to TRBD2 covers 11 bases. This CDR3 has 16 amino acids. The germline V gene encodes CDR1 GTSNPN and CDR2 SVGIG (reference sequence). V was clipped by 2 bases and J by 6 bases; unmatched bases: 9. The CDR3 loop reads CAWSHKLAGARNEQFF. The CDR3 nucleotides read TGTGCCTGGAGTCACAAACTAGCGGGAGCTCGCAATGAGCAGTTCTTC.

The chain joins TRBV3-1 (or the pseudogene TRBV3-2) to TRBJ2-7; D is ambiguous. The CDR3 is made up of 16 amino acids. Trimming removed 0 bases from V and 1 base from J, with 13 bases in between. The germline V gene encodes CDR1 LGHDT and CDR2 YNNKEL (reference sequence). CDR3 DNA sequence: TGTGCCAGCAGCCAAGATTGGGCACACCTTTCCTACGAGCAGTACTTC. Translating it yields CASSQDWAHLSYEQYF.

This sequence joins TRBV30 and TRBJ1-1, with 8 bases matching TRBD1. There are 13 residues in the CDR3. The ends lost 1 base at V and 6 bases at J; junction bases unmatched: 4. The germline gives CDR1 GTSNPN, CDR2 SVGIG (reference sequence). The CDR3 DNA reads TGTGCCTGGAGTGGGACAGGGAGCGCTGAAGCTTTCTTT. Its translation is CAWSGTGSAEAFF.

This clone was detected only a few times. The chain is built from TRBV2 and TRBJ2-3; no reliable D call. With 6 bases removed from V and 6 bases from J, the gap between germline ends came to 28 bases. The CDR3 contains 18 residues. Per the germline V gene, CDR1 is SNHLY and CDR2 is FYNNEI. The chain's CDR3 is CASRRKAVVISLGDTQYF. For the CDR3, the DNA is TGTGCCAGCAGAAGGAAGGCGGTAGTAATCTCTTTAGGGGATACGCAGTATTTT.

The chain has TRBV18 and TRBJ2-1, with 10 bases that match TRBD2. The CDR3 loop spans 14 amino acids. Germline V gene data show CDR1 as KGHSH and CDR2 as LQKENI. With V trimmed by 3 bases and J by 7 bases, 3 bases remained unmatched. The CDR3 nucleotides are TGTGCCAGCTCACCTACTAGCGGGATAAATGAGCAGTTCTTC. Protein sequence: CASSPTSGINEQFF.

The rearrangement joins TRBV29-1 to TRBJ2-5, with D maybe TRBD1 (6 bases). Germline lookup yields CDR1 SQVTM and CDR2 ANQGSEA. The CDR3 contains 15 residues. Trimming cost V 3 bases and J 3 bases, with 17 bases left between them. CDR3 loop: CSVEVWGQDEETQYF. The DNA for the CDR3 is TGCAGCGTTGAGGTCTGGGGGCAGGACGAAGAGACCCAGTACTTC.

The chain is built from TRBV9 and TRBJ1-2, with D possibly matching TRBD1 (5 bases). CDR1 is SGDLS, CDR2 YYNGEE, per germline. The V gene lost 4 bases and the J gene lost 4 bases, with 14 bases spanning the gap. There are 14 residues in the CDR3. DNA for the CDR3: TGTGCCAGCAGCCCCCGTGGGACTCCCTATGGCTACACCTTC. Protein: CASSPRGTPYGYTF. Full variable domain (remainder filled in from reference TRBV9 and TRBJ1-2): DSGVTQTPKHLITATGQRVTLRCSPRSGDLSVYWYQQSLDQGLQFLIQYYNGEERAKGNILERFSAQQFPDLHSELNLSSLELGDSALYFCASSPRGTPYGYTFGSGTRLTVV.

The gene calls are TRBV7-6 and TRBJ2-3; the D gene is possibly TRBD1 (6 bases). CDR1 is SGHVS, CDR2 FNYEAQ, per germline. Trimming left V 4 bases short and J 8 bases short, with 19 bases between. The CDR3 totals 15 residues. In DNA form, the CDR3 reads TGTGCCAGCAGCTCCGTCATGAGCAAAGGGGGTACGCAGTATTTT. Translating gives CASSSVMSKGGTQYF.

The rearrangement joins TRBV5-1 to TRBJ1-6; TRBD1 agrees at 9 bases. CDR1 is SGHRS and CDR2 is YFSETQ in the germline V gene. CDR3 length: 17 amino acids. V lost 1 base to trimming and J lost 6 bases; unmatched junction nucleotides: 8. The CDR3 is CASSLKFGQGFNSPLHF. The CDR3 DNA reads TGCGCCAGCAGCTTGAAGTTTGGACAGGGGTTTAATTCACCCCTCCACTTT.

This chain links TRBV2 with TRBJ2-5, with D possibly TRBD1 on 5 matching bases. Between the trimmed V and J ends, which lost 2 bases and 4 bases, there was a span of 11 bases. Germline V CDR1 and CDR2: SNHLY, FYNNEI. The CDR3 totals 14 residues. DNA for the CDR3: TGTGCCAGCAGTGAACAGTCTAGGGGAGAGACCCAGTACTTC. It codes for CASSEQSRGETQYF.

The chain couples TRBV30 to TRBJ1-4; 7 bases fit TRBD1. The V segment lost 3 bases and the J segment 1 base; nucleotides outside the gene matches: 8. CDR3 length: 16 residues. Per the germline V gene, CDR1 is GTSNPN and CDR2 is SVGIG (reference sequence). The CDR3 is CAWSRGQGGTNEKLFF. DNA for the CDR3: TGTGCCTGGAGCAGAGGGCAGGGGGGAACTAATGAAAAACTGTTTTTT.

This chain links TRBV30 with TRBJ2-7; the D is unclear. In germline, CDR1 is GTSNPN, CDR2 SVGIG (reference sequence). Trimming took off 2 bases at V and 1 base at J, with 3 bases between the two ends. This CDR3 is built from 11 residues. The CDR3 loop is CAWSRSYEQYF. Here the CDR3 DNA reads TGTGCCTGGAGTCGGTCCTACGAGCAGTACTTC.

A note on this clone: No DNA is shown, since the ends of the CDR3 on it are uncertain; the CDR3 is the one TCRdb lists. The CDR3 loop is CASSFSLVSGQGVKETQYF. V is TRBV11-2 and J is TRBJ2-5; the D segment call TRBD1 is taken from the table without a DNA check. The CDR3 comprises 19 residues, both ends counted. Looked up from germline, CDR1 is SGHAT and CDR2 is FQNNGV.

CDR3 sequence (DNA): TGTGCCAGCAGCAAATGTGGGAACAATCAGCCCCAGCATTTT. This encodes CASSKCGNNQPQHF. The rearrangement uses TRBV21-1 and TRBJ1-5. TRBV21-1 is labeled a pseudogene. This CDR3 is built from 14 residues.

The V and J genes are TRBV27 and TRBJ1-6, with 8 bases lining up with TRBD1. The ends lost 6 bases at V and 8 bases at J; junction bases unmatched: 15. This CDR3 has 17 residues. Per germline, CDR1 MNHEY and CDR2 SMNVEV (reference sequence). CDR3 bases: TGTGCCAGCAGCCCAACGGACAGGGACTTTGAGGATTCACCCCTCCACTTT. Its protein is CASSPTDRDFEDSPLHF.

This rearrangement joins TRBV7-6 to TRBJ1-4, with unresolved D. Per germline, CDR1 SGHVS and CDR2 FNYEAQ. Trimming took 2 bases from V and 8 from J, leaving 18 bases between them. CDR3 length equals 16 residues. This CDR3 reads CASSLISGQTLEKLFF. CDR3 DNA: TGTGCCAGCAGCTTAATCTCCGGCCAGACGCTAGAAAAACTGTTTTTT.

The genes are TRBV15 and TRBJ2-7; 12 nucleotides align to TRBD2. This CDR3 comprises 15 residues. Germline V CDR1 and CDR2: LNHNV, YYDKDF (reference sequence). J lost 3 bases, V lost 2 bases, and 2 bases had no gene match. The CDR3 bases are TGTGCCACCAGCAGACTAGCGGGAGGGAGCTACGAGCAGTACTTC. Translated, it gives CATSRLAGGSYEQYF.

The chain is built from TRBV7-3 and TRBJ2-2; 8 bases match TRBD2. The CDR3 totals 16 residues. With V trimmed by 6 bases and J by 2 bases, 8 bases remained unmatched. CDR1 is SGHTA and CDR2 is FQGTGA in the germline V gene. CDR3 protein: CASSLNGLANTGELFF. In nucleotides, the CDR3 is TGTGCCAGCAGTCTCAACGGACTAGCAAACACCGGGGAGCTGTTTTTT.